This record covers a single T cell receptor beta chain. Assay: immunoSEQ multiplex PCR; the TCRdb copy retains only in-frame clones and omits some. Of more than 140,000 clones detected, about 89% appear once; the ten largest clones hold 3.3%. The source of the sample is a study of cytomegalovirus exposure and HLA in healthy donors. The CDR3 spans 15 residues. The V and J ends lost 5 bases and 4 bases, in that order; junction bases with no gene match: 6. CDR1 is LNHDA and CDR2 is SQIVND in the germline V gene (reference sequence). Sequencing used PBMCs. J is TRBJ1-2 and V is TRBV19; 11 bases align to TRBD1. The clonotype comes from a woman in her late teens or twenties in good health and CMV-seropositive. CDR3 loop: CASSPWTGGFYGYTF. Here the CDR3 DNA reads TGTGCCAGTAGTCCATGGACAGGGGGCTTCTATGGCTACACCTTC.